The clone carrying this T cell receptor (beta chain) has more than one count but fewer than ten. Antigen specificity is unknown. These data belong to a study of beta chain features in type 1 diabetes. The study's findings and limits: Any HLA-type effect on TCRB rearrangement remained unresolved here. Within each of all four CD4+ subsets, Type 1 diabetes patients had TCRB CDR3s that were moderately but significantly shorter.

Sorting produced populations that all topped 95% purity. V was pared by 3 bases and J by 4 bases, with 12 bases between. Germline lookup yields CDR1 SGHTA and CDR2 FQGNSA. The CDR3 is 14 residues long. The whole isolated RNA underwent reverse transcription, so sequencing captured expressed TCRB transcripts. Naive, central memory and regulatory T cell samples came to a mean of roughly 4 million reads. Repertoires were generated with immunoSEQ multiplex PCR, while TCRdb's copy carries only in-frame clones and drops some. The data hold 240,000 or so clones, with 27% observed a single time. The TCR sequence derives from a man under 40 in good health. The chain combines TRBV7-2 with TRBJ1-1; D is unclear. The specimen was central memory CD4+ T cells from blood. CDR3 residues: CASSLRSSTTEAFF. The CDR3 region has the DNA TGTGCCAGCAGCTTGAGGAGCTCGACCACTGAAGCTTTCTTT.